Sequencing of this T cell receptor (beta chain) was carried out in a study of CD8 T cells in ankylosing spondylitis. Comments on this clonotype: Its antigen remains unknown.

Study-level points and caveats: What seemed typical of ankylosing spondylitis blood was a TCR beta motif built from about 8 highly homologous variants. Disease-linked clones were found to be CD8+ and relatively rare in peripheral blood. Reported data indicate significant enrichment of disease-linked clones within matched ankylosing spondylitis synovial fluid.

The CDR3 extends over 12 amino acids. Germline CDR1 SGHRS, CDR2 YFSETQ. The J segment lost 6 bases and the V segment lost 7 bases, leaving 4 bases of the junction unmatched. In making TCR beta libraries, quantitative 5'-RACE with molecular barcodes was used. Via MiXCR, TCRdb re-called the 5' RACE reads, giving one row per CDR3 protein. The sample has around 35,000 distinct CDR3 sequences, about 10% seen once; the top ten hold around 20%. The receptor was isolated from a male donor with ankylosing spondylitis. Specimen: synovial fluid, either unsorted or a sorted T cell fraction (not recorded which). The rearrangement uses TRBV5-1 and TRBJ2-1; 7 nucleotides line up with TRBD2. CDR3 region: CASHREVNEQFF. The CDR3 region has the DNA TGCGCCAGCCATCGGGAGGTCAATGAGCAGTTCTTC.